The 15 T cell receptor beta chains below all came from one sample that was sequenced in a study of T-cell reconstitution after alpha-beta-depleted transplantation in children. Study-level findings and limits: Fresh T-cell production supplied most of the T-cell counts and diversity seen one year after transplant.

What these receptors recognize is not known. As it was prepared, the TCRbeta library received unique molecular identifiers. TCRdb reprocessed the PCR reads with MiXCR, giving one entry per CDR3 protein. The sample lists about 290,000 distinct CDR3 sequences, about 7.3% occurring once. Source: peripheral blood, taken 360 days after TCRalphabeta/CD19-depleted stem cell transplant. The receptors originated from a female patient younger than 10 who had a stem cell transplant for Fanconi anemia, so the T cells may come from the graft donor.

This clonotype was counted many times. The chain uses TRBV6-1 and TRBJ1-2; D is perhaps TRBD1 (6 bases). V lost 6 bases, J lost 2 bases, and 13 bases lay in between. From germline, CDR1 is MNHNS and CDR2 SASEGT. The CDR3 is made up of 14 amino acids. CDR3: CASRQQGTNYGYTF. CDR3 in DNA: TGTGCCAGCAGACAACAGGGTACCAACTATGGCTACACCTTC.

This clonotype was seen repeatedly, ten times or more. The chain couples TRBV28 to TRBJ2-7; 11 nucleotides line up with TRBD2. Per germline, CDR1 MDHEN and CDR2 SYDVKM. V trimming: 6 bases; J trimming: 4 bases; junction bases outside the gene matches: 8. This CDR3 comprises 15 residues. For the CDR3, the DNA is TGTGCCAGCAGGTTAGGACTAGCGGGTTTTTACGAGCAGTACTTC. Amino acid sequence: CASRLGLAGFYEQYF.

Many counts were recorded for this clonotype. The chain recombines TRBV5-1 with TRBJ2-5, with TRBD1 matching 7 bases. Germline V gene data show CDR1 as SGHRS and CDR2 as YFSETQ. The CDR3 consists of 15 residues. Trimming at V came to 4 bases and at J to 5 bases, leaving 11 bases not matched to a gene. Here the CDR3 DNA reads TGCGCCAGCAGCCTAGTGACAGGGACCGCGGAGACCCAGTACTTC. Translation gives CASSLVTGTAETQYF.

This chain uses TRBV19 with TRBJ1-2; D might be TRBD1 (5 bases). V was trimmed by 8 bases and J by 4 bases, leaving 14 bases between them. The CDR3 covers 13 residues. Germline CDR1 and CDR2: LNHDA and SQIVND (reference sequence). The CDR3 DNA reads as TGTGCCAGTGGGGGAGACAGAACCTATGGCTACACCTTC. It encodes CASGGDRTYGYTF.

The sample holds a few counts of this clonotype. The chain has TRBV25-1 and TRBJ1-1; D unclear. The V end lost 2 bases, the J end lost 5 bases, and 12 bases lay between the germline ends. This CDR3 region has 14 residues. Germline V CDR1 and CDR2: MGHDK, SYGVNS. The CDR3 loop is CASSERVLGTEAFF. The CDR3 region has the DNA TGTGCCAGCAGTGAACGGGTCCTGGGGACTGAAGCTTTCTTT.

There are a few counts of this clonotype. CDR3 bases: TGTGCCACCAGCAGCGAGACAGGGGGCGCTCAATTCTATGGCTACACCTTC. Translated, it gives CATSSETGGAQFYGYTF. The chain is built from TRBV15 and TRBJ1-2; 10 bases match TRBD1. Trimming removed 3 bases from V and 4 bases from J; junction bases left unmatched: 11. CDR3 size: 17 residues. Germline V lookup: CDR1 LNHNV, CDR2 YYDKDF (reference sequence). The full variable domain, its missing parts supplied by reference TRBV15 and TRBJ1-2, is DAMVIQNPRYQVTQFGKPVTLSCSQTLNHNVMYWYQQKSSQAPKLLFHYYDKDFNNEADTPDNFQSRRPNTSFCFLDIRSPGLGDTAMYLCATSSETGGAQFYGYTFGSGTRLTVV.

In this sample, this clonotype turned up many times. CDR3 in DNA: TGCGCCAGCAGCTTAGATTTGGGAGTCTCAGATACGCAGTATTTT. Translated, it gives CASSLDLGVSDTQYF. V is TRBV5-1 and J is TRBJ2-3; perhaps TRBD2 as D (5 bases). CDR1 and CDR2 from the germline V gene are SGHRS and YFSETQ. Trimming shortened V by 2 bases and J by 4 bases, and 14 bases separated the two germline ends. This CDR3 contains 15 residues. The full variable domain, rest sourced from reference TRBV5-1 and TRBJ2-3, is KAGVTQTPRYLIKTRGQQVTLSCSPISGHRSVSWYQQTPGQGLQFLFEYFSETQRNKGNFPGRFSGRQFSNSRSEMNVSTLELGDSALYLCASSLDLGVSDTQYFGPGTRLTVL.

This clonotype was observed many times. The chain has TRBV11-2 and TRBJ2-1; possible D gene TRBD2, 5 bases. The V gene's germline CDR1 is SGHAT and CDR2 FQNNGV. Trimming removed 2 bases at V and 10 bases at J, with 15 bases between. The length of the CDR3 is 14 residues. As DNA, the CDR3 is TGTGCCAGCAGCTTACCCTTCGGGATCAGAGAGCAGTTCTTC. It is translated as CASSLPFGIREQFF.

This clonotype was seen ten or more times. This chain links TRBV7-3 with TRBJ2-1, with TRBD2 identical over 7 bases. This CDR3 comprises 14 residues. V was pared by 5 bases and J by 4 bases, with 5 bases of the junction left unmatched. Per the germline V gene, CDR1 is SGHTA and CDR2 is FQGTGA. The CDR3 protein is CASSPSGFYNEQFF. The CDR3 coding sequence is TGTGCCAGCAGCCCTAGCGGTTTTTACAATGAGCAGTTCTTC.

This clonotype was picked up many times. This chain joins TRBV5-1 and TRBJ1-2; TRBD1 agrees at 7 bases. Germline-derived CDR1 and CDR2 are SGHRS and YFSETQ. There are 13 residues in the CDR3. V was clipped by 3 bases and J by 4 bases; unmatched bases: 3. CDR3 coding DNA: TGCGCCAGCAGCTACCGGGACAGCTATGGCTACACCTTC. Encoded protein: CASSYRDSYGYTF.

The table lists this clonotype with a few counts. The chain links TRBV9 to TRBJ2-1; D is unclear. This CDR3 spans 12 amino acids. Germline-derived CDR1 and CDR2 are SGDLS and YYNGEE. Between the trimmed V and J ends, which lost 0 bases and 6 bases, there was a span of 4 bases. The CDR3 DNA sequence: TGTGCCAGCAGCGTAGCGGCCAATGAGCAGTTCTTC. This gives the protein CASSVAANEQFF.

This clonotype was detected many times. The chain recombines TRBV18 with TRBJ2-1; 9 bases fit TRBD1. V gave up 1 base and J gave up 7 bases; unmatched junction bases: 5. The germline V gene has CDR1 KGHSH and CDR2 LQKENI. CDR3 length equals 15 residues. CDR3 nucleotide sequence: TGTGCCAGCTCACCACGGGACAGGGATTGGAATGAGCAGTTCTTC. Protein sequence: CASSPRDRDWNEQFF.

V is TRBV18 and J is TRBJ1-1; D not certain. The ends were cut back, 0 bases at V and 1 base at J, with 9 bases in the middle. This CDR3 has 15 residues. Germline-derived CDR1 and CDR2 are KGHSH and LQKENI. The CDR3 nucleotides read TGTGCCAGCTCACCACCGTCAGGCGCGAACACTGAAGCTTTCTTT. It encodes CASSPPSGANTEAFF.

This clonotype was observed a few times. The genes are TRBV5-1 and TRBJ2-6; TRBD1 aligns across 7 bases. The length of the CDR3 is 18 residues. The germline V gene encodes CDR1 SGHRS and CDR2 YFSETQ. Trimming cost V 4 bases and J 0 bases; bases outside gene matches: 10. The CDR3 loop is CASSPKDRPSSGANVLTF. For the CDR3, the DNA is TGCGCCAGCAGCCCGAAGGACAGGCCCTCCTCTGGGGCCAACGTCCTGACTTTC. The full variable domain, completed using reference TRBV5-1 and TRBJ2-6, is KAGVTQTPRYLIKTRGQQVTLSCSPISGHRSVSWYQQTPGQGLQFLFEYFSETQRNKGNFPGRFSGRQFSNSRSEMNVSTLELGDSALYLCASSPKDRPSSGANVLTFGAGSRLTVL.

Many counts were recorded for this clonotype. The genes are TRBV29-1 and TRBJ2-1; D possibly corresponds to TRBD1 (5 bases). Trimming pared 7 bases from V and 6 bases from J, leaving 16 bases between. The CDR3 contains 13 residues. Germline CDR1 is SQVTM and CDR2 is ANQGSEA. CDR3 amino acids: CSASGPGPNEQFF. In DNA, the CDR3 is TGCAGCGCCTCAGGGCCAGGCCCCAATGAGCAGTTCTTC.